This T cell receptor beta chain was sequenced during a study of blood T cell repertoires in COVID-19. Losses at the gene ends were 7 bases for V and 2 bases for J; bases not matched to a gene: 5. This CDR3 is 15 amino acids long. Germline assignment: CDR1 LNHDA and CDR2 SQIVND (reference sequence). TCRdb's copy holds only in-frame clones and misses some; the assay was immunoSEQ multiplex PCR. The table includes 110,000 to 150,000 clones, roughly three quarters detected once. V is TRBV19 and J is TRBJ1-2, with 12 bases that match TRBD1. The source is a woman between 50 and 59 years old who had recovered from COVID-19. The sample consisted of PBMCs or T cells enriched from blood (not recorded which). CDR3 loop: CASNRDRGRNYGYTF. As DNA, the CDR3 is TGTGCCAGTAATCGGGACAGGGGGCGAAACTATGGCTACACCTTC. The complete variable domain, with remaining parts taken from reference TRBV19 and TRBJ1-2, reads DGGITQSPKYLFRKEGQNVTLSCEQNLNHDAMYWYRQDPGQGLRLIYYSQIVNDFQKGDIAEGYSVSREKKESFPLTVTSAQKNPTAFYLCASNRDRGRNYGYTFGSGTRLTVV.